This is a list of T cell receptor beta chains from one sample in a study of T cell repertoires in cytomegalovirus infection. TCRdb redid the calling of the reads with MiXCR, one entry per CDR3 protein. This sample has 210,000 or so distinct CDR3 sequences, with 6% to 8% found just once. Sequenced material: PBMCs. All receptors derive from a human donor in good health (CMV status not recorded). Some clones in this sample may be carry-over from other donors' samples. CDR3s include the opening cysteine and the closing phenylalanine or tryptophan. D genes are given only for firm matches. Clone size is stated in some rows and not others, as once, few, many or a class when expanded.

D gene: TRBD1; J gene: TRBJ1-2; clone size: few; V gene: TRBV29-1; CDR3 DNA: TGCAGCGTCGCGAACAGGGGGCTAAAGGTCTATGGCTACACCTTC; CDR3 protein: CSVANRGLKVYGYTF
D gene: NA; J gene: TRBJ1-5; clone size: many; V gene: TRBV7-2; CDR3 DNA: TGTGCCAGCAGCTTAGAAGGGATTTCGAGCAATCAGCCCCAGCATTTT; CDR3 protein: CASSLEGISSNQPQHF
D gene: TRBD1; J gene: TRBJ1-2; clone size: many; V gene: TRBV7-9; CDR3 DNA: TGTGCCAGCAGCTTAAGCGCCTCCCAGGGGGCTCGGTATGGCTACACCTTC; CDR3 protein: CASSLSASQGARYGYTF
D gene: NA; J gene: TRBJ1-2; clone size: many; V gene: TRBV6-5; CDR3 DNA: TGTGCCAGCAGTTACTCTGGGGGGAGGCCCTATGGCTACACCTTC; CDR3 protein: CASSYSGGRPYGYTF
D gene: TRBD1; J gene: TRBJ2-7; clone size: NA; V gene: TRBV12-3/TRBV12-4; CDR3 DNA: TGTGCCAGCAGTTTCCGACAGGGTTACGAGCGGTACTTC; CDR3 protein: CASSFRQGYERYF
D gene: NA; J gene: TRBJ2-2; clone size: NA; V gene: TRBV2; CDR3 DNA: TGTGCCAGCAGAGTTTATCACACCGGGGAGCTGTTTTTT; CDR3 protein: CASRVYHTGELFF
D gene: NA; J gene: TRBJ2-7; clone size: many; V gene: TRBV7-2; CDR3 DNA: TGTGCCAGCAGCTTAGACTCAAGTGCCGAGCAGTACTTC; CDR3 protein: CASSLDSSAEQYF
D gene: NA; J gene: TRBJ2-5; clone size: medium-sized; V gene: TRBV7-2; CDR3 DNA: TGTGCCAGCAGCCCCCTAGCAGTTCAAGAGACCCAGTACTTC; CDR3 protein: CASSPLAVQETQYF
D gene: NA; J gene: TRBJ1-4; clone size: many; V gene: TRBV4-2; CDR3 DNA: TGTGCCAGCAGCCTCAGGACTATCGAAGCTAATGAAAAACTGTTTTTT; CDR3 protein: CASSLRTIEANEKLFF
D gene: TRBD2; J gene: TRBJ2-1; clone size: many; V gene: TRBV29-1; CDR3 DNA: TGCAGCGTCTACCTATTCAGACTTGGGGGGGAGTACAATGAGCAGTTCTTC; CDR3 protein: CSVYLFRLGGEYNEQFF